This entry concerns a single TCR beta chain. CDR1 is SGHVS, CDR2 FNYEAQ, per germline. The V end lost 4 bases, the J end lost 6 bases, and 18 bases lay between the germline ends. The CDR3 contains 15 residues. These data belong to a study of T cell changes during pregnancy in multiple sclerosis. Some clones are missing from TCRdb's copy, which holds only in-frame ones; the method was immunoSEQ multiplex PCR. The table shows roughly 68,000 clones, with roughly 94% occurring only once. This sequence joins TRBV7-6 and TRBJ1-2; weak D call: TRBD1 (6 bases). Sequencing used peripheral blood, obtained in the second trimester of pregnancy. This receptor was taken from a female donor in good health, enrolled as a control in a pregnancy study. CDR3 loop: CASSSLGRGIDGYTF. CDR3 DNA: TGTGCCAGCAGCTCCTTAGGAAGGGGGATAGATGGCTACACCTTC.